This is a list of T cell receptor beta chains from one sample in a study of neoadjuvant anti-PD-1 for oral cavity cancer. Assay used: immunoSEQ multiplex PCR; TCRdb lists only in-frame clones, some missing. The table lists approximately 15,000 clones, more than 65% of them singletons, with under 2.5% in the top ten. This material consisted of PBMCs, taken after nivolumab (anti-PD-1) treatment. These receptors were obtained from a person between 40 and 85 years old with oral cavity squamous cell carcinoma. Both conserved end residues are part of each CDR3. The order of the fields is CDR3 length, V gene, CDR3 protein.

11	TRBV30	CAWSRVYGYTF
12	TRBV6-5	CASSYAGYEQYF
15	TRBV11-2	CASSLDGGSSYEQYF
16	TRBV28	CASSLVLNRGNYGYTF
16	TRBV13	CASSPAAGGPYNEQFF
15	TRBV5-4	CASSLTWGVHNEQFF
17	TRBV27	CASTPIRGWRVNTEAFF
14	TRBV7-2	CASSLRRTQETQYF
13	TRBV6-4	CASRRTGDNEQFF
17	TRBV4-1	CASSTLGRGGFAYGYTF